The 30 T cell receptor beta chains below all came from one sample that was sequenced in a study of shared clonotypes between healthy human individuals. Sequenced by immunoSEQ multiplex PCR; TCRdb stores in-frame clones only, minus some. The sample has a few million clones, approximately 94% seen once. The sample comprised naive CD4+ T cells sorted from blood. Subset in this sample: CD45RA+ positively selected. These receptors all come from a man aged 18 to 29 in good health.

Only a few counts were recorded for this clone. The chain joins TRBV2 to TRBJ1-2, with D unclear. This CDR3 contains 16 residues. The germline V gene has CDR1 SNHLY and CDR2 FYNNEI. The V and J ends lost 0 bases and 4 bases respectively, with 15 bases between them. The CDR3 loop reads CASSEALSGIPYGYTF. CDR3 nucleotides: TGTGCCAGCAGTGAAGCGCTGTCAGGCATCCCCTATGGCTACACCTTC.

V and J are TRBV14 and TRBJ2-1; D call uncertain. This CDR3 comprises 15 residues. Germline values: CDR1 SGHDN, CDR2 FVKESK. V lost 4 bases and J lost 10, with 20 bases in between. The CDR3 DNA reads TGTGCCAGCAGCCTGCCCGCAGGTCCAGTGGGGGAGCAGTTCTTC. Encoded protein: CASSLPAGPVGEQFF.

The genes are TRBV10-1 and TRBJ2-1; 8 bases agree with TRBD2. V trimming: 3 bases; J trimming: 12 bases; junction bases outside the gene matches: 13. In germline, CDR1 is WNHNN, CDR2 SYGVQD (reference sequence). This CDR3 is built from 15 residues. The CDR3 sequence: CASSEMASGSGGQFF. In DNA form, the CDR3 reads TGCGCCAGCAGTGAAATGGCTAGCGGGTCGGGCGGGCAGTTCTTC.

The rearrangement links TRBV2 to TRBJ2-1; tentatively, D is TRBD1 (7 bases). The V end was cut by 6 bases, the J end by 6 bases, with 12 bases between. The germline V gene encodes CDR1 SNHLY and CDR2 FYNNEI. The CDR3 totals 13 residues. The CDR3 region has the DNA TGTGCCAGCAGGATCCAGGGGGGCAATGAGCAGTTCTTC. It is translated as CASRIQGGNEQFF.

The chain combines TRBV20-1 with TRBJ2-5, with D hard to call. CDR1 and CDR2 from the germline V gene are DFQATT and SNEGSKA (reference sequence). The CDR3 has 10 residues. The V end was cut by 0 bases, the J end by 6 bases, with 2 bases between. The CDR3 region has the DNA TGCAGTGCTAGAGATAAGACCCAGTACTTC. Its protein is CSARDKTQYF.

The chain joins TRBV19 to TRBJ1-1; D gene unclear. V lost 3 bases and J lost 1, with 6 bases in between. The CDR3 totals 13 residues. Per germline, CDR1 LNHDA and CDR2 SQIVND (reference sequence). DNA of the CDR3: TGTGCCAGTAGTATGTCCAGGAACACTGAAGCTTTCTTT. Translating it yields CASSMSRNTEAFF.

The J gene is TRBJ2-7, the V gene TRBV2; 9 nucleotides agree with TRBD1. V shed 1 base, J shed 3 bases, and the junction held 7 bases outside the gene matches. The CDR3 runs 16 residues. Germline CDR1 reads SNHLY; CDR2 reads FYNNEI. CDR3 sequence (DNA): TGTGCCAGCAGTGAAGGCCAGGGACAGGGACGCTACGAGCAGTACTTC. As protein: CASSEGQGQGRYEQYF.

The genes are TRBV5-1 and TRBJ2-7; 12 positions agree with TRBD2. The trim removed 4 bases at V and 5 bases at J, leaving 7 bases unmatched. Germline V gene lookup returns CDR1 SGHRS and CDR2 YFSETQ. This CDR3 comprises 15 residues. In nucleotides, the CDR3 is TGCGCCAGCAGCCTGACTAGCGGGGGTTACAACGAGCAGTACTTC. It codes for CASSLTSGGYNEQYF.

Turning to this clone: This may arise from a read error, as a much more abundant clone is one base away. Different DNA sequences within this sample yield the same CDR3. The chain carries TRBV5-1 and TRBJ2-7; unclear D gene. Per the germline V gene, CDR1 is SGHRS and CDR2 is YFSETQ. V lost 2 bases and J lost 4, with 4 bases in between. The CDR3 contains 11 residues. Here the CDR3 DNA reads TGCGCCAGCAGCTTAGGGTACGAGCAGTACTTC. Residues: CASSLGYEQYF.

As regards this clone: This sample includes further DNA sequences coding for the same CDR3. The genes are TRBV30 and TRBJ2-5; D gene ambiguous. The CDR3 consists of 13 residues. Trimming took off 0 bases at V and 2 bases at J, with 7 bases between the two ends. CDR1 is GTSNPN and CDR2 is SVGIG in the germline V gene (reference sequence). The CDR3 DNA follows: TGTGCCTGGAGTGTAATACAGCAAGAGACCCAGTACTTC. Amino acid sequence: CAWSVIQQETQYF.

This chain connects TRBV5-5 to TRBJ1-4; D is perhaps TRBD1 (5 bases). The CDR3 consists of 15 residues. In germline, CDR1 is SGHKS, CDR2 YYEKEE (reference sequence). The V gene lost 0 bases and the J gene lost 7 bases, with 13 bases spanning the gap. The CDR3 bases are TGTGCCAGCAGCTTGGATGTCGGCAGGGTTGAAAAACTGTTTTTT. This translates into CASSLDVGRVEKLFF. The full variable domain, with the rest looked up from reference TRBV5-5 and TRBJ1-4, is DAGVTQSPTHLIKTRGQQVTLRCSPISGHKSVSWYQQVLGQGPQFIFQYYEKEERGRGNFPDRFSARQFPNYSSELNVNALLLGDSALYLCASSLDVGRVEKLFFGSGTQLSVL.

The chain carries TRBV5-6 and TRBJ2-5, with unresolved D. Germline V gene data show CDR1 as SGHDT and CDR2 as YYEEEE. With 4 bases removed from V and 2 bases from J, the gap between germline ends came to 9 bases. CDR3 length: 13 residues. For the CDR3, the DNA is TGTGCCAGCAGCCCCCCGAAACAAGAGACCCAGTACTTC. It encodes CASSPPKQETQYF. Full variable domain (remainder filled in from reference TRBV5-6 and TRBJ2-5): DAGVTQSPTHLIKTRGQQVTLRCSPKSGHDTVSWYQQALGQGPQFIFQYYEEEERQRGNFPDRFSGHQFPNYSSELNVNALLLGDSALYLCASSPPKQETQYFGPGTRLLVL.

The V call is TRBV2, the J call TRBJ1-4; 8 bases agree with TRBD1. The V segment lost 5 bases and the J segment 3 bases; nucleotides outside the gene matches: 2. Germline-derived CDR1 and CDR2 are SNHLY and FYNNEI. This CDR3 contains 14 residues. CDR3 sequence: CASSRTGSNEKLFF. As DNA, the CDR3 is TGTGCCAGCAGTAGGACAGGGTCTAATGAAAAACTGTTTTTT.

This chain connects TRBV6-5 to TRBJ2-3, with D possibly called TRBD1 or TRBD2 (6 bases each). CDR3 length: 15 residues. Between the trimmed V and J ends, which lost 0 bases and 6 bases, there was a span of 13 bases. Germline V gives CDR1 MNHEY, CDR2 SVGAGI. Here the CDR3 DNA reads TGTGCCAGCAGTTACTCGGGGACGGGGGCCGATACGCAGTATTTT. It specifies CASSYSGTGADTQYF.

This rearrangement joins TRBV9 to TRBJ2-6; D tentatively fits TRBD1 or TRBD2 (5 bases each). The V and J ends lost 0 bases and 0 bases respectively, with 10 bases between them. This CDR3 is 17 amino acids long. Germline V gene data show CDR1 as SGDLS and CDR2 as YYNGEE. This CDR3 is CASSVAPGPSGANVLTF. The CDR3 nucleotides are TGTGCCAGCAGCGTAGCTCCGGGACCCTCTGGGGCCAACGTCCTGACTTTC.

V and J are TRBV7-9 and TRBJ2-1; D is ambiguous. The CDR3 has 11 residues. Trimming left V 6 bases short and J 5 bases short, with 5 bases between. Germline V lookup: CDR1 SEHNR, CDR2 FQNEAQ (reference sequence). The CDR3 spells CASSRNNEQFF. The CDR3, as DNA: TGTGCCAGCAGTCGTAACAATGAGCAGTTCTTC.

The chain links TRBV5-8 to TRBJ1-4; 7 positions agree with TRBD1. CDR1 and CDR2 from the germline V gene are SGHTS and YDEGEE. Trimming cost V 2 bases and J 8 bases; bases outside gene matches: 6. This CDR3 is 14 amino acids long. CDR3 bases: TGTGCCAGCAGCTTTGGCAGGGGGGGCGAAAAACTGTTTTTT. Its translation: CASSFGRGGEKLFF.

The V and J genes are TRBV12-5 and TRBJ1-2; D is uncertain. This CDR3 is built from 15 residues. In germline, CDR1 is LGHNT, CDR2 FRNRAP. Trimming removed 1 base from V and 7 bases from J, with 16 bases in between. The CDR3 nucleotides are TGTGCTAGTGGTTTGGCACAACGGGGAGCTGGTGGCTACACCTTC. This codes for CASGLAQRGAGGYTF.

The J gene is TRBJ1-2, the V gene TRBV7-2; D is unresolved. CDR1 SGHTA and CDR2 FQGNSA come from the germline V gene. The V and J ends lost 5 bases and 3 bases respectively, with 10 bases between them. This CDR3 spans 13 amino acids. This chain's CDR3 is CASSPRFDYGYTF. The DNA of the CDR3 is TGTGCCAGCAGCCCACGCTTTGACTATGGCTACACCTTC.

This clone occurred once. V usage is TRBV18 and J usage is TRBJ1-6; D remains ambiguous. CDR3 length: 15 residues. Per germline, CDR1 KGHSH and CDR2 LQKENI. V was trimmed by 5 bases and J by 5 bases, leaving 13 bases between them. CDR3 sequence: CASSIGPWDNSPLHF. CDR3 nucleotides: TGTGCCAGCTCAATTGGCCCTTGGGATAATTCACCCCTCCACTTT.

This clone has a single count. This chain links TRBV5-6 with TRBJ2-7; D gene unclear. The CDR3 sequence is 14 residues long. Germline V gene lookup returns CDR1 SGHDT and CDR2 YYEEEE. V was pared by 7 bases and J by 2 bases, with 16 bases between. The CDR3 coding sequence is TGTGCCAGCCGGTCTTTCCCGGAAACCTACGAGCAGTACTTC. Encoded protein: CASRSFPETYEQYF.

In this sample, this clone turned up once. The chain carries TRBV5-1 and TRBJ1-5; 10 bases are a match to TRBD1. The CDR3 runs to 16 residues. The V segment lost 4 bases and the J segment 2 bases; nucleotides outside the gene matches: 6. CDR1 and CDR2 from the germline V gene are SGHRS and YFSETQ. The CDR3 nucleotides are TGCGCCAGCAGCCCGACAGGGGGCATTGGCAATCAGCCCCAGCATTTT. It encodes CASSPTGGIGNQPQHF.

J is TRBJ1-1 and V is TRBV2; 7 positions agree with TRBD1. V trimming: 8 bases; J trimming: 13 bases; junction bases outside the gene matches: 13. The CDR3 extends over 12 amino acids. Germline-derived CDR1 and CDR2 are SNHLY and FYNNEI. CDR3: CASGSTGRIGFF. CDR3 DNA: TGTGCCAGCGGATCGACAGGGAGGATAGGTTTCTTT.

The chain couples TRBV4-1 to TRBJ1-2; a weak D match, TRBD1 (5 bases). This CDR3 region has 16 residues. Trimming removed 2 bases at V and 0 bases at J, with 13 bases between. The germline V gene has CDR1 MGHRA and CDR2 YSYEKL. The CDR3: CASSQQDTQPNYGYTF. The DNA for the CDR3 is TGCGCCAGCAGCCAACAGGACACCCAGCCTAACTATGGCTACACCTTC.

The J gene is TRBJ2-2, the V gene TRBV4-1; unclear D gene. The CDR3 spans 14 residues. The germline CDR1 and CDR2 sequences are MGHRA and YSYEKL. Deletions cut 3 bases from V and 3 bases from J, with 8 bases between. CDR3 bases: TGCGCCAGCAGCCACGGGTATTACACCGGGGAGCTGTTTTTT. Translating gives CASSHGYYTGELFF.

This chain uses TRBV27 with TRBJ2-7, with D possibly being TRBD2 (5 bases). V lost 7 bases and J 6 bases, leaving 10 bases between the germline ends. There are 11 residues in the CDR3. Germline-derived CDR1 and CDR2 are MNHEY and SMNVEV (reference sequence). The CDR3 here is CASKQRGEQYF. DNA for the CDR3: TGTGCCAGCAAACAACGGGGCGAGCAGTACTTC.

The genes are TRBV25-1 and TRBJ2-1; maybe TRBD1 (6 bases). Looked up from germline, CDR1 is MGHDK and CDR2 is SYGVNS. The V and J ends lost 5 bases and 12 bases respectively, with 14 bases between them. The CDR3 spans 12 residues. CDR3 amino acids: CASSPQGQGQFF. CDR3 DNA: TGTGCCAGCAGTCCCCAGGGGCAGGGGCAGTTCTTC.

There are a few counts of this clone. The rearrangement uses TRBV11-3 and TRBJ2-2; D is uncertain. The CDR3 extends over 14 amino acids. Germline V gene data show CDR1 as SGHNT and CDR2 as YENEEA. Trimming pared 5 bases from V and 7 bases from J, leaving 14 bases between. DNA of the CDR3: TGTGCCAGCAGCCCCCTGTTTGCCAGCGGGGAGCTGTTTTTT. This codes for CASSPLFASGELFF.

This rearrangement joins TRBV10-2 to TRBJ1-2; D perhaps matches TRBD1 (6 bases). The V end lost 2 bases, the J end lost 0 bases, and 7 bases lay between the germline ends. The CDR3 has 14 residues. Per the germline V gene, CDR1 is WSHSY and CDR2 is SAAADI. The CDR3 is CASSERGANYGYTF. As DNA, the CDR3 is TGCGCCAGCAGTGAGAGGGGGGCTAACTATGGCTACACCTTC.

This sequence joins TRBV30 and TRBJ1-6, with a possible D match to TRBD1 (6 bases). CDR3 length: 14 amino acids. V shed 3 bases and J shed 10 bases, with 16 bases lying between them. The V gene's germline CDR1 is GTSNPN and CDR2 SVGIG (reference sequence). The CDR3 here is CAWSQGLGLSPLHF. The CDR3 DNA sequence: TGTGCCTGGAGCCAGGGGCTCGGTTTATCACCCCTCCACTTT.